Listed here is a single TCR beta chain. The data were taken from a study of beta chain features in type 1 diabetes. Investigators reverse transcribed all isolated RNA, so they sequenced expressed TCRB transcripts. Assay: immunoSEQ multiplex PCR; the TCRdb copy retains only in-frame clones and omits some. The sample gives 350,000 or so clones, roughly 21% of which show up once; 0.044% is in the top ten. There are 13 residues in the CDR3. Trimming stripped 5 bases from V and 4 bases from J, with 9 bases between. Per germline, CDR1 MNHNY and CDR2 SVGAGI (reference sequence). Sequences were obtained from naive CD4+ T cells from blood. J is TRBJ2-1 and V is TRBV6-6, with D maybe TRBD2 (6 bases). This clonotype was sampled from a woman between 18 and 29 years old in good health. This CDR3 is CASSQGLYNEQFF. The CDR3 coding sequence is TGTGCCAGCAGTCAGGGACTTTACAATGAGCAGTTCTTC.